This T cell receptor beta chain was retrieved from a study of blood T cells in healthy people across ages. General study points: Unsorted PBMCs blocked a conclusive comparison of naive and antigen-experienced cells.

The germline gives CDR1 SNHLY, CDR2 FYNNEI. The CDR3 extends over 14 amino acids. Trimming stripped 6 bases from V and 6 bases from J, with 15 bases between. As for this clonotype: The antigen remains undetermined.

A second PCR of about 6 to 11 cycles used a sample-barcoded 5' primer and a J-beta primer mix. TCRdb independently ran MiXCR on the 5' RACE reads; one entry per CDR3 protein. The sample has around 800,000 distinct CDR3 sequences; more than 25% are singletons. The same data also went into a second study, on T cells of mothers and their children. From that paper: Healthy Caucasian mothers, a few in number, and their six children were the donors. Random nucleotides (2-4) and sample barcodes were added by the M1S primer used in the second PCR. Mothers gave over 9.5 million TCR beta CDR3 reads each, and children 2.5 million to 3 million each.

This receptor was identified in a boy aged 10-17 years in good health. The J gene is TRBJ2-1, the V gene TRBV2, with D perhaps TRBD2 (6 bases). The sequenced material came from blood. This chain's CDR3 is CASRAMGGSNEQFF. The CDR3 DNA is TGTGCCAGCAGGGCTATGGGGGGAAGCAATGAGCAGTTCTTC.